This T cell receptor (beta chain) was captured by sequencing in a study of cytomegalovirus exposure and HLA in healthy donors. Regarding the study as a whole: Later analysis identified several of the most significant clusters that appeared linked to common viral pathogens. The study recorded 150 to 200 TCR beta chains that were cytomegalovirus-associated.

In the PCR, 60 Vbeta and 13 Jbeta primers were used. Here immunoSEQ multiplex PCR was the method, and the copy in TCRdb shows in-frame clones only, minus some. The profile shows about 120,000 clones, 65% to 80% of them singletons. Germline CDR1 and CDR2: KGHSH and LQKENI. The CDR3 is made up of 14 amino acids. With 5 bases removed from V and 0 bases from J, the gap between germline ends came to 8 bases. This clone has more than one count but fewer than ten. Its antigen is still unknown. The TCR comes from a woman aged 35 to 49 in good health and CMV-seropositive. Sequencing was done on a sample of PBMCs. V usage is TRBV18 and J usage is TRBJ1-5; D uncertain. The CDR3 nucleotides read TGTGCCAGCTCATCCGGGTATAGCAATCAGCCCCAGCATTTT. It is translated as CASSSGYSNQPQHF. Full variable domain (outside the CDR3, taken from reference TRBV18 and TRBJ1-5): NAGVMQNPRHLVRRRGQEARLRCSPMKGHSHVYWYRQLPEEGLKFMVYLQKENIIDESGMPKERFSAEFPKEGPSILRIQQVVRGDSAAYFCASSSGYSNQPQHFGDGTRLSIL.